The 21 T cell receptor beta chains given below trace back to one sample, sequenced in a study of post-analysis software for immune sequencing data. General study results and limits: Patients had higher frequencies than controls of five TRBV segments, including TRBV5-6, TRBV5-1 and TRBV20-1.

These receptors have no identified antigens. Unique molecular identifiers were present in the TCR beta cDNA libraries. TCRdb independently ran MiXCR on the PCR reads; one entry per CDR3 protein. This sample yields 750,000 to 950,000 distinct CDR3 sequences, of which 35% to 55% are seen a single time; roughly 5.2% belongs to the top ten. The sequenced material came from blood. The receptor source for this set is a girl between 10 and 17 years old with multiple sclerosis.

The chain is built from TRBV28 and TRBJ2-1; D may be TRBD2 (6 bases). The CDR3 runs 14 residues. Trimming shortened V by 5 bases and J by 3 bases, and 11 bases separated the two germline ends. Germline V gene lookup returns CDR1 MDHEN and CDR2 SYDVKM. CDR3 nucleotide sequence: TGTGCCAGCAGTACATGGGACTTCTACAATGAGCAGTTCTTC. It yields the protein CASSTWDFYNEQFF.

Only a few counts were recorded for this clonotype. The chain carries TRBV2 and TRBJ2-1, with D perhaps matching TRBD2 (6 bases). Trimming removed 8 bases from V and 4 bases from J, with 9 bases in between. The CDR3 covers 12 residues. CDR1 and CDR2 (germline): SNHLY, FYNNEI. The CDR3: CASGDSYNEQFF. The DNA for the CDR3 is TGTGCCAGCGGGGACTCTTACAATGAGCAGTTCTTC.

Here the CDR3 DNA reads TGTGCTAGTGGTCTAGGACTAGCGGGAGCTGCAGATACGCAGTATTTT. Its protein product is CASGLGLAGAADTQYF. The chain is built from TRBV12-5 and TRBJ2-3, with 13 nucleotides matching TRBD2. The ends lost 5 bases at V and 4 bases at J; junction bases unmatched: 6. CDR1 is LGHNT and CDR2 is FRNRAP in the germline V gene. CDR3 length: 16 amino acids. Using reference TRBV12-5 and TRBJ2-3 for the parts outside the CDR3, the full variable domain is DARVTQTPRHKVTEMGQEVTMRCQPILGHNTVFWYRQTMMQGLELLAYFRNRAPLDDSGMPKDRFSAEMPDATLATLKIQPSEPRDSAVYFCASGLGLAGAADTQYFGPGTRLTVL.

The chain employs TRBV12-3 or TRBV12-4 and TRBJ2-2; possible D gene TRBD2, 5 bases. This CDR3 contains 19 residues. V shed 4 bases and J shed 2 bases, with 23 bases lying between them. The CDR3 bases are TGTGCCAGCAGTTCGACGGGGATCCCGACTAAATATAACACCGGGGAGCTGTTTTTT. Protein product: CASSSTGIPTKYNTGELFF.

This chain connects TRBV12-3 or TRBV12-4 to TRBJ1-3; D gene uncertain. CDR3 length: 12 residues. The germline V and J ends were trimmed by 5 bases and 5 bases, with 7 bases remaining between them. CDR3 nucleotide sequence: TGTGCCAGCAGTCCGGTTCGAAACACCATATATTTT. The encoded protein is CASSPVRNTIYF.

The rearrangement uses TRBV10-3 and TRBJ2-1; 10 nucleotides align to TRBD1. This CDR3 is built from 14 residues. The V and J ends lost 6 bases and 5 bases, in that order; junction bases with no gene match: 4. The germline V gene encodes CDR1 ENHRY and CDR2 SYGVKD. The CDR3 coding sequence is TGTGCCATCAGAGGACAGGGGGATAACAATGAGCAGTTCTTC. Translation gives CAIRGQGDNNEQFF.

This chain uses TRBV29-1 with TRBJ2-1, with unresolved D. Germline assignment: CDR1 SQVTM and CDR2 ANQGSEA. The V end was cut by 4 bases, the J end by 2 bases, with 21 bases between. The CDR3 extends over 17 amino acids. Here the CDR3 reads CSVGALGSTDPYNEQFF. The CDR3 region has the DNA TGCAGCGTTGGGGCTTTGGGCTCCACAGACCCCTACAATGAGCAGTTCTTC.

The chain is built from TRBV6-5 and TRBJ2-7, with D possibly matching TRBD1 (7 bases). Looked up from germline, CDR1 is MNHEY and CDR2 is SVGAGI. This CDR3 is 19 amino acids long. Trimming stripped 4 bases from V and 2 bases from J, with 27 bases between. As DNA, the CDR3 is TGTGCCAGCAGTTCGACACCCCAGACAGGGTTACGGGGGACCTACGAGCAGTACTTC. It specifies CASSSTPQTGLRGTYEQYF.

This clonotype was counted between two and nine times. The V gene is TRBV7-2, the J gene TRBJ2-5; no reliable D call. Per germline, CDR1 SGHTA and CDR2 FQGNSA. The CDR3 consists of 13 residues. The germline V and J ends were trimmed by 3 bases and 5 bases, with 10 bases remaining between them. CDR3 DNA: TGTGCCAGCAGCTTGGTCTACGGGGAGACCCAGTACTTC. Translated: CASSLVYGETQYF.

The gene calls are TRBV20-1 and TRBJ2-2, with D unclear. This CDR3 has 12 residues. V was shortened by 2 bases and J by 7 bases, with 8 bases between the two germline ends. Germline lookup yields CDR1 DFQATT and CDR2 SNEGSKA (reference sequence). The CDR3 DNA reads TGCAGTGCTAGAAGAGACGGCGGGGAGCTGTTTTTT. Protein product: CSARRDGGELFF.

The chain couples TRBV12-3 or TRBV12-4 to TRBJ1-4, with 8 positions matching TRBD1. V was pared by 6 bases and J by 4 bases, with 4 bases of the junction left unmatched. The CDR3 sequence is 14 residues long. The CDR3 sequence is CASSQGASNEKLFF. The CDR3 bases are TGTGCCAGCAGCCAGGGGGCGAGTAATGAAAAACTGTTTTTT.

The chain uses TRBV12-3 or TRBV12-4 and TRBJ1-5; 8 bases are a match to TRBD1. The CDR3 has 16 residues. J gave up 7 bases and V 5 bases, and 13 bases lay outside the gene matches. The DNA for the CDR3 is TGTGCCAGCAGTCTGGGACAGGCCTTGGATCAACAGCCCCAGCATTTT. Translating it yields CASSLGQALDQQPQHF.

The chain has TRBV5-1 and TRBJ2-7; 8 nucleotides agree with TRBD2. Germline V gene lookup returns CDR1 SGHRS and CDR2 YFSETQ. V shed 4 bases, J shed 3 bases, and the junction held 9 bases outside the gene matches. This CDR3 spans 15 amino acids. The CDR3 DNA sequence: TGCGCCAGCAGCAAGGGACTAGTAAGGAACTACGAGCAGTACTTC. Protein sequence: CASSKGLVRNYEQYF.

This clonotype was seen only a few times. The V call is TRBV12-3 or TRBV12-4, the J call TRBJ2-7; D not certain. V was cut by 8 bases and J by 3 bases, with 17 bases left in between. CDR3 length: 14 residues. The CDR3 region is CASGPTSAGYEQYF. CDR3 nucleotide sequence: TGTGCCAGCGGCCCCACCTCGGCAGGCTACGAGCAGTACTTC.

The rearrangement uses TRBV7-9 and TRBJ2-3; D gene uncertain. The CDR3 runs to 16 residues. Germline assignment: CDR1 SEHNR and CDR2 FQNEAQ (reference sequence). With 3 bases removed from V and 4 bases from J, the gap between germline ends came to 17 bases. The CDR3 nucleotides are TGTGCCAGCAGCTTGCCCGACCACCAACTGGCAGATACGCAGTATTTT. This encodes CASSLPDHQLADTQYF.

This clonotype has just a few counts. V is TRBV27 and J is TRBJ2-7; D possibly corresponds to TRBD2 (5 bases). This CDR3 spans 13 amino acids. Germline V gene data show CDR1 as MNHEY and CDR2 as SMNVEV (reference sequence). V lost 7 bases and J lost 0, with 10 bases in between. CDR3 DNA sequence: TGTGCCAGCATCGCTGAGGGCTCCTACGAGCAGTACTTC. Translated: CASIAEGSYEQYF.

This chain uses TRBV30 with TRBJ1-3; the D is unclear. Germline CDR1 is GTSNPN and CDR2 is SVGIG (reference sequence). V lost 3 bases and J 2 bases, leaving 8 bases between the germline ends. CDR3 length equals 13 residues. The CDR3 coding sequence is TGTGCCTGGAGAGAGGGCGCTGGAAACACCATATATTTT. Its protein product is CAWREGAGNTIYF.

Only a few counts were recorded for this clonotype. This rearrangement joins TRBV3-1 to TRBJ1-5; D is unclear. The germline V gene has CDR1 LGHDT and CDR2 YNNKEL (reference sequence). This CDR3 is 14 amino acids long. V lost 5 bases to trimming and J lost 1 base, with 9 bases between them. The CDR3 here is CASSGPGSNQPQHF. CDR3 sequence (DNA): TGTGCCAGCAGCGGTCCCGGGAGCAATCAGCCCCAGCATTTT.

This clonotype has more than one count but fewer than ten. The V call is TRBV20-1, the J call TRBJ1-2; TRBD1 might be the D (5 bases). Germline CDR1 DFQATT, CDR2 SNEGSKA (reference sequence). The CDR3 runs to 14 residues. V was cut by 3 bases and J by 5 bases, with 16 bases left in between. The CDR3 DNA follows: TGCAGTGCTAGTGCCCTGACAGACGATTATGGCTACACCTTC. Translating gives CSASALTDDYGYTF.

The chain has TRBV12-3 or TRBV12-4 and TRBJ1-5; no definite D call. Trimming cost V 4 bases and J 13 bases, with 17 bases left between them. CDR3 length: 13 residues. The CDR3: CASSSTAPWGQHF. In DNA, the CDR3 is TGTGCCAGCAGTTCCACCGCCCCGTGGGGTCAGCATTTT.

A few counts support this clonotype. The J gene is TRBJ2-3, the V gene TRBV10-3; 8 positions agree with TRBD1. The CDR3 is 15 amino acids. V was pared by 11 bases and J by 0 bases, with 10 bases of the junction left unmatched. Germline lookup yields CDR1 ENHRY and CDR2 SYGVKD. This chain's CDR3 is CASRAGGSSTDTQYF. In DNA, the CDR3 is TGTGCCTCTAGGGCAGGGGGCTCTAGCACAGATACGCAGTATTTT.